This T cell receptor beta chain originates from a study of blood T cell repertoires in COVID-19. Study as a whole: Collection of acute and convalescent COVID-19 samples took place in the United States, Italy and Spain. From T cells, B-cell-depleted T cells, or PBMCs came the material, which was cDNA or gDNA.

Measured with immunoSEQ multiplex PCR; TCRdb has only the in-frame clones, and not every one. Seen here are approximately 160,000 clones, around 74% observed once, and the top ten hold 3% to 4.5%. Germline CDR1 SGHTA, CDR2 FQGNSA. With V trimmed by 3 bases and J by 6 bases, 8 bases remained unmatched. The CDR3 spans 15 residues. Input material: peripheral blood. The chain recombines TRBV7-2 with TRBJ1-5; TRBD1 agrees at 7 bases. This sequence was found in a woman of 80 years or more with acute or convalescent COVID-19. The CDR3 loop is CASSLGQPPFQPQHF. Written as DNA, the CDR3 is TGTGCCAGCAGCTTGGGACAGCCACCTTTTCAGCCCCAGCATTTT.